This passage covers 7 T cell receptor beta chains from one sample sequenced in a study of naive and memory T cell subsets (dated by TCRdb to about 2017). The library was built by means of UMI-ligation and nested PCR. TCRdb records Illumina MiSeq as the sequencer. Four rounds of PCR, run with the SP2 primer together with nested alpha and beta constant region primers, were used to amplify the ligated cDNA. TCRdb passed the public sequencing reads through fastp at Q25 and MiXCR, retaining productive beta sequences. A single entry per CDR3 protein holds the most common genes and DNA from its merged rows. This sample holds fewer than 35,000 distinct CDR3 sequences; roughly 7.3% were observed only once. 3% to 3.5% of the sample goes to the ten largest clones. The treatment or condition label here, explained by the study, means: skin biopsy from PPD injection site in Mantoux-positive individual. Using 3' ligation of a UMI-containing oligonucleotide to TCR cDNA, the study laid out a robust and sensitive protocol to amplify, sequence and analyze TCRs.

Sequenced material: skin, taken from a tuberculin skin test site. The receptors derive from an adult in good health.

The DNA of the CDR3 is TGTGCCAGCAGCTTCGGAGGGGACGGGGAGCTGTTTTTT. Its protein product is CASSFGGDGELFF. The J gene is TRBJ2-2, the V gene TRBV11-1; D is possibly TRBD2 (6 bases). V was shortened by 3 bases and J by 7 bases, with 9 bases between the two germline ends. The CDR3 is 13 residues long. CDR1 is SGHAT and CDR2 is FQDESV in the germline V gene (reference sequence). Based on the CDR3 plus reference TRBV11-1 and TRBJ2-2, the full variable domain is EAEVAQSPRYKITEKSQAVAFWCDPISGHATLYWYRQILGQGPELLVQFQDESVVDDSQLPKDRFSAERLKGVDSTLKIQPAELGDSAMYLCASSFGGDGELFFGEGSRLTVL.

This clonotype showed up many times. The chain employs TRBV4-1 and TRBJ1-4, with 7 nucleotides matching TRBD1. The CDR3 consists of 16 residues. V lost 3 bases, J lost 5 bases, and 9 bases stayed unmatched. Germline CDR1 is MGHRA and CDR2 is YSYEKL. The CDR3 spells CASSQGPGQMNEKLFF. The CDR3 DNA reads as TGCGCCAGCAGCCAGGGACCGGGACAGATGAATGAAAAACTGTTTTTT.

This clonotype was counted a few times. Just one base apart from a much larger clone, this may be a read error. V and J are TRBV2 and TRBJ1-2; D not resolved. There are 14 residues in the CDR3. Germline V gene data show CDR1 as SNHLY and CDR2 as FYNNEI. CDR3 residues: CASSEEATNYGDTF. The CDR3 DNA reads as TGTGCCAGCAGTGAGGAGGCTACCAACTATGGCGACACCTTC.

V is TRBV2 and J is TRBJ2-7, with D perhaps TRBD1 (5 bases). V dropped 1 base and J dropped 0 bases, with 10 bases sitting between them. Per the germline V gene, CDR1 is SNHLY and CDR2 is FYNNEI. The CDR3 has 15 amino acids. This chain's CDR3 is CASSEETDSSYEQYF. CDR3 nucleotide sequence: TGTGCCAGCAGTGAAGAGACAGATAGCTCCTACGAGCAGTACTTC. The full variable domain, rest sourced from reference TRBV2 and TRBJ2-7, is EPEVTQTPSHQVTQMGQEVILRCVPISNHLYFYWYRQILGQKVEFLVSFYNNEISEKSEIFDDQFSVERPDGSNFTLKIRSTKLEDSAMYFCASSEETDSSYEQYFGPGTRLTVT.

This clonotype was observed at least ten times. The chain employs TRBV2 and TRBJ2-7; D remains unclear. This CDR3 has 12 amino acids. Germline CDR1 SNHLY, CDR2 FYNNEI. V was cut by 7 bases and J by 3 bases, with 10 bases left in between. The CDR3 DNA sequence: TGTGCCAGCATTTCCGAGTTCTACGAGCAGTACTTC. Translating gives CASISEFYEQYF.

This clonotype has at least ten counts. CDR3 sequence: CASTDVPSEQYF. In DNA, the CDR3 is TGTGCCAGCACAGACGTCCCGAGCGAGCAGTACTTC. The chain combines TRBV6-2 or TRBV6-3 with TRBJ2-7; no reliable D call. The CDR3 sequence is 12 residues long. The germline CDR1 and CDR2 sequences are MNHEY and SVGEGT. V shed 7 bases and J shed 6 bases, with 13 bases lying between them.

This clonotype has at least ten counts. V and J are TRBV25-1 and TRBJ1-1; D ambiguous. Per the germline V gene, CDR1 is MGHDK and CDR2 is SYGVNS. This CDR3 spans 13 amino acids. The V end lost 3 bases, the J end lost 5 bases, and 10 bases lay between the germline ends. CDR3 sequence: CASSDGPRTEAFF. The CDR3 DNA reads TGTGCCAGCAGTGACGGACCACGGACTGAAGCTTTCTTT. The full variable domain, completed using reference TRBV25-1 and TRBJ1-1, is EADIYQTPRYLVIGTGKKITLECSQTMGHDKMYWYQQDPGMELHLIHYSYGVNSTEKGDLSSESTVSRIRTEHFPLTLESARPSHTSQYLCASSDGPRTEAFFGQGTRLTVV.